This T cell receptor beta chain is drawn from a study of cytomegalovirus exposure and HLA in healthy donors. Study outcomes and limitations: Some TCR beta chains (more than 150 of them) were listed as cytomegalovirus-associated.

The PCR ran on 60 Vbeta and 13 Jbeta primers. Clones were read by immunoSEQ multiplex PCR, and TCRdb kept only the in-frame ones, dropping some. Of about 150,000 clones listed, approximately 83% are singletons. Concerning this clone: Its specificity is unknown.

Trimming stripped 8 bases from V and 0 bases from J, with 6 bases between. The CDR3 extends over 12 amino acids. CDR1 and CDR2 from the germline V gene are MNHEY and SVGAGI. The sequenced sample consisted of PBMCs. The clonotype was recovered from a boy aged 2 to 10 in good health and CMV-seronegative. The rearrangement joins TRBV6-5 to TRBJ2-3; tentatively, D is TRBD2 (6 bases). The CDR3 coding sequence is TGTGCCAGCGGGACTAGCACAGATACGCAGTATTTT. Its protein is CASGTSTDTQYF.